This TCR beta chain is drawn from a study of T cell responses to AZD1222 COVID-19 vaccine. General study results and limits: Among the donors, most were white British and more were female, and clonal diversity was possibly underestimated. At 160-218 and 743-854, vaccine-associated CD4 TCRs were dominant, and they spanned spike.

A word on this clone: Its antigen remains unknown.

The data were produced by immunoSEQ multiplex PCR, yet TCRdb's version contains in-frame clones alone and is incomplete. The sample shows 100,000 to 150,000 clones, about 87% of them seen only once. V lost 6 bases and J lost 6, with 14 bases in between. The CDR3 length is 13 residues. Germline lookup yields CDR1 MRHNA and CDR2 SNTAGT. The V and J genes are TRBV6-4 and TRBJ1-2; a possible D gene is TRBD1 (6 bases). The clonotype comes from an adult in good health. This material consisted of peripheral blood, taken on day 0 of AZD1222 vaccination. CDR3 in DNA: TGTGCCAGCAGAAGCTGGTCAGGGGATGGCTACACCTTC. It specifies CASRSWSGDGYTF.